These 32 T cell receptor beta chains were sequenced from one sample in a study of T cell changes during pregnancy in multiple sclerosis. The table came from immunoSEQ multiplex PCR; TCRdb's copy has only in-frame clones and leaves some out. The data hold some 89,000 clones, with about 95% observed a single time. The sequenced sample was peripheral blood, obtained in the third trimester of pregnancy. Receptors originate from a female donor with multiple sclerosis, enrolled in a pregnancy study.

With regard to this clone: At one end, the junction sequence differs from germline, possibly due to a read error. The rearrangement uses TRBV7-6 and TRBJ1-1, with TRBD1 matching over 11 bases. The germline CDR1 and CDR2 sequences are SGHVS and FNYEAQ. The CDR3 is 17 amino acids. CDR3 protein: CASSHTGTGGSNAEAFF. The CDR3 region has the DNA TGTGCCAGCAGCCATACCGGGACAGGGGGATCGAACGCTGAAGCTTTCTTT. The full variable domain, its missing parts supplied by reference TRBV7-6 and TRBJ1-1, is GAGVSQSPRYKVTKRGQDVALRCDPISGHVSLYWYRQALGQGPEFLTYFNYEAQQDKSGLPNDRFSAERPEGSISTLTIQRTEQRDSAMYRCASSHTGTGGSNAEAFFGQGTRLTVV.

The chain combines TRBV9 with TRBJ1-5; D is ambiguous. CDR3 length equals 13 residues. V gave up 0 bases and J gave up 3 bases, with 4 bases separating them. From germline, CDR1 is SGDLS and CDR2 YYNGEE. The CDR3: CASSVGNNQPQHF. The DNA of the CDR3 is TGTGCCAGCAGCGTAGGTAACAATCAGCCCCAGCATTTT. Looking up the rest from reference TRBV9 and TRBJ1-5 gives the full variable domain: DSGVTQTPKHLITATGQRVTLRCSPRSGDLSVYWYQQSLDQGLQFLIQYYNGEERAKGNILERFSAQQFPDLHSELNLSSLELGDSALYFCASSVGNNQPQHFGDGTRLSIL.

The chain has TRBV9 and TRBJ2-2; tentatively, D is TRBD1 (5 bases). The CDR3 has 16 amino acids. The ends were cut back, 0 bases at V and 5 bases at J, with 14 bases in the middle. The V gene's germline CDR1 is SGDLS and CDR2 YYNGEE. Written as DNA, the CDR3 is TGTGCCAGCAGCGTAGAGGGGCAGGGCGGAACCGGGGAGCTGTTTTTT. Protein: CASSVEGQGGTGELFF.

This clone has just one count. The rearrangement uses TRBV6-6 and TRBJ2-3; TRBD1 might be the D (6 bases). Between the trimmed V and J ends, which lost 0 bases and 0 bases, there was a span of 10 bases. In germline, CDR1 is MNHNY, CDR2 SVGAGI (reference sequence). The CDR3 spans 16 residues. The CDR3 here is CASSYSRGGSTDTQYF. CDR3 bases: TGTGCCAGCAGTTACTCGAGAGGGGGTAGCACAGATACGCAGTATTTT.

This clone was seen once. The chain carries TRBV5-6 and TRBJ2-4; D might be TRBD1 (6 bases). Trimming took 3 bases from V and 0 from J, leaving 16 bases between them. Germline CDR1 SGHDT, CDR2 YYEEEE. The CDR3 is 17 residues long. CDR3 loop: CASSSGQLRLAKNIQYF. CDR3 DNA sequence: TGTGCCAGCAGCTCTGGACAGCTCCGGCTAGCCAAAAACATTCAGTACTTC.

J is TRBJ2-5 and V is TRBV29-1; D is possibly TRBD1 (7 bases). Trimming pared 8 bases from V and 7 bases from J, leaving 20 bases between. The V gene's germline CDR1 is SQVTM and CDR2 ANQGSEA. The length of the CDR3 is 13 residues. CDR3 amino acids: CSLADRAAGTQYF. Here the CDR3 DNA reads TGCAGCCTGGCCGACAGGGCAGCGGGGACCCAGTACTTC.

The rearrangement uses TRBV5-6 and TRBJ2-7; D is undetermined. V shed 3 bases and J shed 3 bases, with 16 bases lying between them. CDR3 length: 15 amino acids. Germline V gives CDR1 SGHDT, CDR2 YYEEEE. The CDR3 sequence: CASSSSVLRSYEQYF. In DNA, the CDR3 is TGTGCCAGCAGCTCGTCCGTCTTGAGAAGCTACGAGCAGTACTTC.

This rearrangement joins TRBV14 to TRBJ1-4; 8 positions match TRBD1. Germline trimming cut 2 bases from V and 5 bases from J; bases unmatched to any gene: 10. There are 17 residues in the CDR3. Per germline, CDR1 SGHDN and CDR2 FVKESK. CDR3 sequence: CASSQYPSGGWNEKLFF. CDR3 nucleotide sequence: TGTGCCAGCAGCCAATACCCCTCAGGGGGCTGGAATGAAAAACTGTTTTTT.

The chain uses TRBV6-5 and TRBJ2-7; a possible D gene is TRBD2 (5 bases). The germline CDR1 and CDR2 sequences are MNHEY and SVGAGI. This CDR3 is 14 amino acids long. Trimming removed 0 bases at V and 1 base at J, with 7 bases between. CDR3 DNA sequence: TGTGCCAGCAGTTACTCGAGGGCTTCCTACGAGCAGTACTTC. It is translated as CASSYSRASYEQYF.

The CDR3 here is CASSRETMNTEAFF. DNA for the CDR3: TGTGCCAGCAGCCGGGAAACCATGAACACTGAAGCTTTCTTT. The J gene is TRBJ1-1, the V gene TRBV5-4; D not resolved. The CDR3 spans 14 residues. Trimming stripped 4 bases from V and 0 bases from J, with 10 bases between. Germline V gives CDR1 SGHNT, CDR2 YYREEE (reference sequence).

The J gene is TRBJ1-2, the V gene TRBV13; 8 bases match TRBD1. Germline assignment: CDR1 PRHDT and CDR2 FYEKMQ (reference sequence). The CDR3 spans 14 residues. V lost 3 bases and J lost 8; bases outside the gene matches: 8. This CDR3 reads CASSFGQGTGGYTF. The CDR3 DNA follows: TGTGCCAGCAGCTTCGGACAGGGTACGGGGGGCTACACCTTC.

The chain joins TRBV11-2 to TRBJ1-5, with TRBD1 identical over 8 bases. V was pared by 0 bases and J by 4 bases, with 2 bases of the junction left unmatched. The germline V gene has CDR1 SGHAT and CDR2 FQNNGV. This CDR3 has 15 amino acids. The DNA of the CDR3 is TGTGCCAGCAGCTTAGATGGGGACAGGAATCAGCCCCAGCATTTT. It encodes CASSLDGDRNQPQHF.

V usage is TRBV27 and J usage is TRBJ1-2; perhaps TRBD1 as D (6 bases). The ends were cut back, 6 bases at V and 0 bases at J, with 11 bases in the middle. CDR3 size: 14 residues. Germline-derived CDR1 and CDR2 are MNHEY and SMNVEV (reference sequence). CDR3 loop: CASSVQGSNYGYTF. The CDR3 nucleotides are TGTGCCAGCAGCGTACAGGGATCTAACTATGGCTACACCTTC.

This chain connects TRBV9 to TRBJ1-3, with a tentative D call TRBD1 (5 bases). Trimming stripped 3 bases from V and 4 bases from J, with 14 bases between. CDR1 SGDLS and CDR2 YYNGEE come from the germline V gene. CDR3 length: 15 residues. The CDR3 DNA reads TGTGCCAGCAGCGCTGGGGGGTCGTCCGGAAACACCATATATTTT. It encodes CASSAGGSSGNTIYF. The complete variable domain, with remaining parts taken from reference TRBV9 and TRBJ1-3, reads DSGVTQTPKHLITATGQRVTLRCSPRSGDLSVYWYQQSLDQGLQFLIQYYNGEERAKGNILERFSAQQFPDLHSELNLSSLELGDSALYFCASSAGGSSGNTIYFGEGSWLTVV.

This clone has a handful of counts. J is TRBJ2-7 and V is TRBV7-9; no clear D. The CDR3 totals 13 residues. Trimming took 5 bases from V and 6 from J, leaving 14 bases between them. Germline CDR1 and CDR2: SEHNR and FQNEAQ (reference sequence). The CDR3 DNA follows: TGTGCCAGCAGCAGCCCCGGCGGTACCGAGCAGTACTTC. Translation: CASSSPGGTEQYF.

The chain carries TRBV21-1 and TRBJ1-6; TRBD1, the table's D call, was not compared with the DNA. TRBV21-1 is a pseudogene locus. The CDR3 is 19 residues long. The CDR3 protein is CAPRAGGILPCPHNSPLHF. The CDR3 DNA sequence: TGTGCCCCCAGGGCAGGGGGAATACTCCCATGTCCCCATAATTCACCCCTCCACTTT.

The rearrangement joins TRBV5-1 to TRBJ2-5, with 8 bases identical to TRBD1. Germline CDR1 is SGHRS and CDR2 is YFSETQ. There are 16 residues in the CDR3. With 0 bases clipped from V and 1 base from J, the junction kept 5 bases outside the gene matches. CDR3 nucleotides: TGCGCCAGCAGCTTGGTGGACAGGGACCCCCAAGAGACCCAGTACTTC. Its translation: CASSLVDRDPQETQYF.

The chain links TRBV13 to TRBJ1-3; TRBD1 is a possible D gene (5 bases). V gave up 3 bases and J gave up 0 bases, with 12 bases separating them. Germline CDR1 is PRHDT and CDR2 is FYEKMQ (reference sequence). The CDR3 covers 16 residues. This chain's CDR3 is CASSFLTASSGNTIYF. CDR3 bases: TGTGCCAGCAGCTTTTTGACAGCGTCCTCTGGAAACACCATATATTTT.

CDR3 residues: CASSHGQGVTEAFF. CDR3 nucleotide sequence: TGTGCCAGCAGCCACGGACAGGGGGTGACTGAAGCTTTCTTT. This rearrangement joins TRBV7-6 to TRBJ1-1; TRBD1 matches at 10 bases. This CDR3 is built from 14 residues. Germline V gene lookup returns CDR1 SGHVS and CDR2 FNYEAQ. Unmatched junction bases numbered 5, after V lost 5 bases and J lost 5 bases.

The rearrangement joins TRBV19 to TRBJ2-1; 12 bases fit TRBD2. Trimming took 7 bases from V and 9 from J; bases not matched to a gene: 22. The germline V gene encodes CDR1 LNHDA and CDR2 SQIVND (reference sequence). There are 19 residues in the CDR3. The DNA of the CDR3 is TGTGCCAGTACCGGAGAACCCCCAGGACTAGCGGGGACGTCGGGTGAGCAGTTCTTC. Encoded protein: CASTGEPPGLAGTSGEQFF.

The chain is built from TRBV2 and TRBJ1-3, with D hard to call. Trimming cost V 3 bases and J 3 bases, with 6 bases left between them. The CDR3 has 13 amino acids. From germline, CDR1 is SNHLY and CDR2 FYNNEI. The CDR3 reads CASSDTVGNTIYF. CDR3 in DNA: TGTGCCAGCAGTGACACAGTTGGAAACACCATATATTTT.

The chain links TRBV7-3 to TRBJ1-1; 7 bases line up with TRBD1. The CDR3 sequence is 20 residues long. Per the germline V gene, CDR1 is SGHTA and CDR2 is FQGTGA. V gave up 3 bases and J gave up 4 bases; unmatched junction bases: 23. The CDR3 bases are TGTGCCAGCAGCTTTCATTTTGTGACAGGGTTCGGCGTCGGATCCACTGAAGCTTTCTTT. Protein product: CASSFHFVTGFGVGSTEAFF. The variable domain in full, completed from reference TRBV7-3 and TRBJ1-1, reads GAGVSQTPSNKVTEKGKYVELRCDPISGHTALYWYRQSLGQGPEFLIYFQGTGAADDSGLPNDRFFAVRPEGSVSTLKIQRTERGDSAVYLCASSFHFVTGFGVGSTEAFFGQGTRLTVV.

V is TRBV7-2 and J is TRBJ1-1; no clear D gene. Per the germline V gene, CDR1 is SGHTA and CDR2 is FQGNSA. V lost 6 bases and J 0 bases, leaving 17 bases between the germline ends. This CDR3 region has 16 residues. The CDR3 is CASRDPPVAMNTEAFF. The CDR3 DNA sequence: TGTGCCAGCAGAGACCCCCCCGTAGCGATGAACACTGAAGCTTTCTTT.

The chain recombines TRBV6-5 with TRBJ1-6; D is possibly TRBD1 (6 bases). This CDR3 comprises 14 residues. Trimming took 6 bases from V and 14 from J, leaving 20 bases between them. CDR1 is MNHEY, CDR2 SVGAGI, per germline. CDR3 sequence (DNA): TGTGCCAGCAGACAGGGTCATGTTGGTTTAACCCTCCACTTT. Encoded protein: CASRQGHVGLTLHF.

The chain recombines TRBV4-2 with TRBJ2-7; tentative D call: TRBD2 (5 bases). V was cut by 1 base and J by 5 bases, with 12 bases left in between. The CDR3 extends over 14 amino acids. Germline assignment: CDR1 LGHNA and CDR2 YNFKEQ. CDR3 region: CASSQAEGPHEQYF. Here the CDR3 DNA reads TGTGCCAGCAGCCAAGCAGAGGGCCCCCACGAGCAGTACTTC.

The V call is TRBV5-1, the J call TRBJ1-2, with D tentatively TRBD1 (5 bases). The CDR3 loop spans 14 amino acids. Germline-derived CDR1 and CDR2 are SGHRS and YFSETQ. The V end was cut by 1 base, the J end by 4 bases, with 11 bases between. The CDR3 here is CASSLPQGSYGYTF. The CDR3 DNA sequence: TGCGCCAGCAGCTTGCCTCAGGGCTCCTATGGCTACACCTTC.

This clone has a single count. This chain joins TRBV23-1 and TRBJ1-5, with 8 nucleotides matching TRBD1. TRBV23-1 is designated an ORF whose function remains uncertain. The CDR3 totals 14 residues. V lost 7 bases to trimming and J lost 6 bases; unmatched junction nucleotides: 8. The CDR3 reads CASTATGTGQPQHF. The DNA of the CDR3 is TGCGCCAGCACCGCGACAGGGACAGGTCAGCCCCAGCATTTT.

This chain uses TRBV11-2 with TRBJ1-1, with a possible D match to TRBD1 (5 bases). Per germline, CDR1 SGHAT and CDR2 FQNNGV. The CDR3 length is 15 residues. V lost 0 bases, J lost 4 bases, and 12 bases lay in between. The CDR3: CASSLDRGGGTEAFF. DNA for the CDR3: TGTGCCAGCAGCTTAGATCGGGGGGGTGGCACTGAAGCTTTCTTT. Using reference TRBV11-2 and TRBJ1-1 for the parts outside the CDR3, the full variable domain is EAGVAQSPRYKIIEKRQSVAFWCNPISGHATLYWYQQILGQGPKLLIQFQNNGVVDDSQLPKDRFSAERLKGVDSTLKIQPAKLEDSAVYLCASSLDRGGGTEAFFGQGTRLTVV.

J is TRBJ2-7 and V is TRBV20-1; D is undetermined. Germline values: CDR1 DFQATT, CDR2 SNEGSKA (reference sequence). The V and J ends lost 3 bases and 6 bases respectively, with 6 bases between them. The CDR3 length is 10 residues. The CDR3 nucleotides are TGCAGTGCTAGTCTCCTCGAGCAGTACTTC. This encodes CSASLLEQYF.

The CDR3 loop reads CASSFTSGGAGTDTQYF. Here the CDR3 DNA reads TGTGCCAGCAGTTTTACTAGCGGGGGGGCCGGCACAGATACGCAGTATTTT. This rearrangement joins TRBV27 to TRBJ2-3; TRBD2 matches at 13 bases. CDR1 is MNHEY, CDR2 SMNVEV, per germline (reference sequence). Germline trimming cut 3 bases from V and 1 base from J; bases unmatched to any gene: 4. This CDR3 region has 17 residues.

The J gene is TRBJ2-1, the V gene TRBV6-6, with 7 nucleotides matching TRBD1. Germline values: CDR1 MNHNY, CDR2 SVGAGI (reference sequence). J gave up 9 bases and V 0 bases, and 11 bases lay outside the gene matches. CDR3 length: 16 residues. DNA for the CDR3: TGTGCCAGCAGTTACTCGCTTGGGCAGGGGGTCGGTGAGCAGTTCTTC. This sequence encodes CASSYSLGQGVGEQFF.

The chain uses TRBV11-3 and TRBJ1-1; unclear D gene. Germline lookup yields CDR1 SGHNT and CDR2 YENEEA. CDR3 size: 14 residues. V was cut by 1 base and J by 1 base, with 7 bases left in between. The CDR3 nucleotides are TGTGCCAGCAGCTTAGCCGGAGAGAACACTGAAGCTTTCTTT. Protein: CASSLAGENTEAFF.